These 7 T cell receptor beta chains were all obtained from the same sample, sequenced in a study of CD8+CD57+ T cells in acquired aplastic anemia. Previously, flow cytometry had revealed CD8+CD57+ cell expansion in the patients chosen for sequencing. Profiling of TCR beta VDJ combinations and CDR3 sequences used genomic DNA as template. TCRdb re-derived calls from the reads in MiXCR, one entry per CDR3 protein. The sample includes roughly 280,000 distinct CDR3 sequences, 56% of them seen just once. The specimen was sorted CD4+, CD8+, or CD8+CD57+ T cells (not recorded which) from PBMCs. The source is a human donor with aplastic anemia.

V is TRBV7-9 and J is TRBJ2-3; maybe TRBD2 (5 bases). Trimming took off 1 base at V and 5 bases at J, with 13 bases between the two ends. The CDR3 has 15 residues. The germline V gene encodes CDR1 SEHNR and CDR2 FQNEAQ (reference sequence). In nucleotides, the CDR3 is TGTGCCAGCAGCTTAGATACGCCGGGGTTAGATACGCAGTATTTT. It yields the protein CASSLDTPGLDTQYF.

The chain joins TRBV2 to TRBJ1-2; 8 bases fit TRBD1. Trimming cost V 6 bases and J 3 bases; bases outside gene matches: 12. Germline values: CDR1 SNHLY, CDR2 FYNNEI. This CDR3 is built from 16 residues. Here the CDR3 reads CASRADRAERHYGYTF. Written as DNA, the CDR3 is TGTGCCAGCAGGGCGGACAGGGCTGAGAGGCACTATGGCTACACCTTC.

The CDR3 DNA follows: TGTGCCAGCAGCTTGGGCAGACAAGGGTTGGACTATGGCTACACCTTC. Amino acid sequence: CASSLGRQGLDYGYTF. The chain recombines TRBV5-6 with TRBJ1-2; D gene uncertain. This CDR3 contains 16 residues. The V gene's germline CDR1 is SGHDT and CDR2 YYEEEE. Trimming shortened V by 0 bases and J by 3 bases, and 15 bases separated the two germline ends.

There are many counts of this clonotype. This sequence joins TRBV4-1 and TRBJ1-6; D unresolved. The CDR3 loop spans 14 amino acids. Trimming removed 6 bases from V and 9 bases from J, with 15 bases in between. The V gene's germline CDR1 is MGHRA and CDR2 YSYEKL. CDR3 nucleotides: TGCGCCAGCAGGCAGGTCCCTATCGCTTCACCCCTCCACTTT. Encoded protein: CASRQVPIASPLHF.

This clonotype occurred many times. V and J are TRBV5-1 and TRBJ1-4; D is unresolved. The CDR3 totals 14 residues. The V end was cut by 0 bases, the J end by 5 bases, with 8 bases between. Germline CDR1 and CDR2: SGHRS and YFSETQ. The CDR3 here is CASSLAEGNEKLFF. The DNA of the CDR3 is TGCGCCAGCAGCTTGGCAGAGGGAAATGAAAAACTGTTTTTT.

To note about this clonotype: The junction does not match germline at one end; this may be a read error. This chain uses TRBV2 with TRBJ1-4; D gene ambiguous. CDR3 length: 13 amino acids. Germline CDR1 reads SNHLY; CDR2 reads FYNNEI. CDR3 region: CASSGTGNDKLFF. As DNA, the CDR3 is TGTGCCAGCAGTGGAACGGGGAATGACAAACTGTTTTTT.

This CDR3 is CSALPPANYGYTF. The CDR3 DNA sequence: TGCAGTGCGTTGCCTCCAGCTAACTATGGCTACACCTTC. The chain employs TRBV20-1 and TRBJ1-2; D call uncertain. Trimming removed 6 bases from V and 0 bases from J, with 11 bases in between. CDR1 and CDR2 (germline): DFQATT, SNEGSKA (reference sequence). The CDR3 extends over 13 amino acids.